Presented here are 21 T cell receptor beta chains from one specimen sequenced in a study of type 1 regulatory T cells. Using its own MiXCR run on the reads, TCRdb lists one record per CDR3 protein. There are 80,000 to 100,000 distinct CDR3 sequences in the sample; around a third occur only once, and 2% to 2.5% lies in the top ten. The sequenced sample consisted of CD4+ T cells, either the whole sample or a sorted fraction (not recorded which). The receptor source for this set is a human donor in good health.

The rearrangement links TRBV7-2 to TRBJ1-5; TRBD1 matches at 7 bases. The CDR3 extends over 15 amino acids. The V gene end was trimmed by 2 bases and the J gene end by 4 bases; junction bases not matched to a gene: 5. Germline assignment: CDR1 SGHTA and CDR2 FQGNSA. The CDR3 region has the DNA TGTGCCAGCAGCTTACAGGGGGTAGGGAATCAGCCCCAGCATTTT. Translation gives CASSLQGVGNQPQHF. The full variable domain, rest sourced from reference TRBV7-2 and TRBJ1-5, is GAGVSQSPSNKVTEKGKDVELRCDPISGHTALYWYRQSLGQGLEFLIYFQGNSAPDKSGLPSDRFSAERTGGSVSTLTIQRTQQEDSAVYLCASSLQGVGNQPQHFGDGTRLSIL.

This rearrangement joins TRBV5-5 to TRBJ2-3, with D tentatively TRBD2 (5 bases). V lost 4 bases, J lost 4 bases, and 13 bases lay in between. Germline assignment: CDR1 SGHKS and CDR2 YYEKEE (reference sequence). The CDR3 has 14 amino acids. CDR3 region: CASSPQDSPDTQYF. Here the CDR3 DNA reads TGTGCCAGCAGCCCGCAGGACTCCCCAGATACGCAGTATTTT.

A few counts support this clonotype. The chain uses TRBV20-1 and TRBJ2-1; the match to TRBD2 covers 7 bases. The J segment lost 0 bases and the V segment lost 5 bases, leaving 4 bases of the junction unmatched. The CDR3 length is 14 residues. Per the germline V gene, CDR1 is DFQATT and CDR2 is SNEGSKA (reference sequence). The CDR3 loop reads CSAVGLVSYNEQFF. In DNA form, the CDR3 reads TGCAGTGCTGTCGGACTAGTCTCCTACAATGAGCAGTTCTTC.

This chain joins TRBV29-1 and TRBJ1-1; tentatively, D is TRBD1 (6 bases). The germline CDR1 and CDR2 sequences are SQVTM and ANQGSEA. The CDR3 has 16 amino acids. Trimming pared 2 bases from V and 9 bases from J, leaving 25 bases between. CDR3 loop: CSVEQNMWTAFSKAFF. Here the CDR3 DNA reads TGCAGCGTTGAACAGAATATGTGGACAGCCTTTAGCAAAGCTTTCTTT.

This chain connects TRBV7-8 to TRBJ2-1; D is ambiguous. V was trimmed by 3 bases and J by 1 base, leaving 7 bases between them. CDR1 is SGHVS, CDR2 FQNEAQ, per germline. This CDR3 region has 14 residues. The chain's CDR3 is CASSFAVSYNEQFF. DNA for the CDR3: TGTGCCAGCAGCTTTGCGGTATCCTACAATGAGCAGTTCTTC.

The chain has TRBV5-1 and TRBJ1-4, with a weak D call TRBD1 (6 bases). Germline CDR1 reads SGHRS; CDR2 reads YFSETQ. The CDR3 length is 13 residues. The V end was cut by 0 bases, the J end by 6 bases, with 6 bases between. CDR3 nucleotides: TGCGCCAGCAGCTTGGGACAGGATGAAAAACTGTTTTTT. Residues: CASSLGQDEKLFF.

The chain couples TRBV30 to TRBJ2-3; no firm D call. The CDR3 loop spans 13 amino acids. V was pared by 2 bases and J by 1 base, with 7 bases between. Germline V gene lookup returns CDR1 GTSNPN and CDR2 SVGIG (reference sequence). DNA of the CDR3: TGTGCCTGGAGTCGTGGGGGCACAGATACGCAGTATTTT. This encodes CAWSRGGTDTQYF.

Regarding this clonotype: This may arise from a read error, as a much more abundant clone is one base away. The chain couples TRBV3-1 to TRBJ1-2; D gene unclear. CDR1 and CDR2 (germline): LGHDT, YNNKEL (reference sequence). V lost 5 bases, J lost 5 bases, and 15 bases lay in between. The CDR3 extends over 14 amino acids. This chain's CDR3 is CASSSIGRPYGYTF. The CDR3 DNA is TGTGCCAGCAGCTCGATTGGGCGGCCGTATGGCTACACCTTC.

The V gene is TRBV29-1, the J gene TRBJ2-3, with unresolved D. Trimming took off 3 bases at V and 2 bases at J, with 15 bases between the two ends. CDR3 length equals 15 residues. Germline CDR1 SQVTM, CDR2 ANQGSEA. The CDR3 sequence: CSVDGANAHTDTQYF. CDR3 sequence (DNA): TGCAGCGTTGACGGTGCTAACGCCCACACAGATACGCAGTATTTT.

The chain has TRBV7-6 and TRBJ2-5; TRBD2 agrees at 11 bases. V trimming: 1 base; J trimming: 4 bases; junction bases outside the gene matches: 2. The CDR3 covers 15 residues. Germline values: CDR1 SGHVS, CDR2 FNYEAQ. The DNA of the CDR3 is TGTGCCAGCAGCTTAGATGGGACTAGCGGAGAGACCCAGTACTTC. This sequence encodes CASSLDGTSGETQYF. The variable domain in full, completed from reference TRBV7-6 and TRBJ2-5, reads GAGVSQSPRYKVTKRGQDVALRCDPISGHVSLYWYRQALGQGPEFLTYFNYEAQQDKSGLPNDRFSAERPEGSISTLTIQRTEQRDSAMYRCASSLDGTSGETQYFGPGTRLLVL.

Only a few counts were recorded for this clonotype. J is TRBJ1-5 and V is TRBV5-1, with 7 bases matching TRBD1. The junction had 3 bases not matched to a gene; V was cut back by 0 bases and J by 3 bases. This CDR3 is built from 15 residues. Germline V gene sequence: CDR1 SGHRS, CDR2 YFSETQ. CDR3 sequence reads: CASSLDGTDNQPQHF. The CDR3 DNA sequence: TGCGCCAGCAGCTTGGATGGGACAGACAATCAGCCCCAGCATTTT. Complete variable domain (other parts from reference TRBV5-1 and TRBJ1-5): KAGVTQTPRYLIKTRGQQVTLSCSPISGHRSVSWYQQTPGQGLQFLFEYFSETQRNKGNFPGRFSGRQFSNSRSEMNVSTLELGDSALYLCASSLDGTDNQPQHFGDGTRLSIL.

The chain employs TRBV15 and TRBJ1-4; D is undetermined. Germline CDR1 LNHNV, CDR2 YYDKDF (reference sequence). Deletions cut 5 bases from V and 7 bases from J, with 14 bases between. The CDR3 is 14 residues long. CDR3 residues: CATSRPDPVEKLFF. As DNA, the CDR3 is TGTGCCACCAGCCGACCTGATCCAGTTGAAAAACTGTTTTTT.

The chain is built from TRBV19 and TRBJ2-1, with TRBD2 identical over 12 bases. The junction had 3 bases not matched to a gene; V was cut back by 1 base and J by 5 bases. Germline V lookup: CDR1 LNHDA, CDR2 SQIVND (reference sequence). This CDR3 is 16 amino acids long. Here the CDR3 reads CASSIGTSGTDNEQFF. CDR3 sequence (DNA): TGTGCCAGTAGTATAGGGACTAGCGGGACCGACAATGAGCAGTTCTTC.

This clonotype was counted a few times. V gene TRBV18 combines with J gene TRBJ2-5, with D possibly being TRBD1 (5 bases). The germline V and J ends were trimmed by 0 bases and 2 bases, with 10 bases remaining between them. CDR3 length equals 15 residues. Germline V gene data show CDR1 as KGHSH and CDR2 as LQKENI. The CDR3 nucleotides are TGTGCCAGCTCACCACCGGCGACAGTTCAAGAGACCCAGTACTTC. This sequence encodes CASSPPATVQETQYF.

CDR3 sequence reads: CASSFRGGANEQFF. Written as DNA, the CDR3 is TGTGCCAGCAGCTTCCGTGGGGGCGCCAATGAGCAGTTCTTC. V and J are TRBV7-9 and TRBJ2-1, with D tentatively TRBD1 (6 bases). Germline V gene lookup returns CDR1 SEHNR and CDR2 FQNEAQ (reference sequence). The V and J ends lost 3 bases and 6 bases respectively, with 12 bases between them. This CDR3 spans 14 amino acids.

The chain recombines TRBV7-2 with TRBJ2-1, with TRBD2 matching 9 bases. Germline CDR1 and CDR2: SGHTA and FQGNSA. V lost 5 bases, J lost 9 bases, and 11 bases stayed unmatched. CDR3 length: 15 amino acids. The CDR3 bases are TGTGCCAGCAGCCCCCCGGGACTAGCACGGGGTGAGCAGTTCTTC. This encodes CASSPPGLARGEQFF.

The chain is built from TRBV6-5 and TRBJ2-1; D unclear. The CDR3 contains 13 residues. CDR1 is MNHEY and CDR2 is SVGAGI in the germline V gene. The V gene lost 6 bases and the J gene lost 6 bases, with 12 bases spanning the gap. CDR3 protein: CASSQPSSNEQFF. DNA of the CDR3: TGTGCCAGCAGCCAACCAAGTAGCAATGAGCAGTTCTTC.

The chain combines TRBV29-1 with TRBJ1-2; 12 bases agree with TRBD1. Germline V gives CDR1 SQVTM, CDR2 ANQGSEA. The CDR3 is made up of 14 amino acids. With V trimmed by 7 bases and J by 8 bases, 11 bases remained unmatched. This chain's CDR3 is CSATPGQGAQGYTF. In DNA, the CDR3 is TGCAGCGCCACACCGGGACAGGGGGCCCAAGGCTACACCTTC.

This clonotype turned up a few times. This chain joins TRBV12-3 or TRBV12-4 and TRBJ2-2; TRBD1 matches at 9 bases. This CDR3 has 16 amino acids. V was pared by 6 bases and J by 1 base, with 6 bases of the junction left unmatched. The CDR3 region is CASRLPGQGNTGELFF. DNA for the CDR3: TGTGCCAGCAGACTTCCGGGACAGGGGAACACCGGGGAGCTGTTTTTT.

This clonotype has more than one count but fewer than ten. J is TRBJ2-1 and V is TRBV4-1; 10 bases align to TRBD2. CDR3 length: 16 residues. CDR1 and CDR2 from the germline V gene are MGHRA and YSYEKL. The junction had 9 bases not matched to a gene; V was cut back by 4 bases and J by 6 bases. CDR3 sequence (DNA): TGCGCCAGCAGCCCCATTAGAGCGGGGGGGACCAATGAGCAGTTCTTC. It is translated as CASSPIRAGGTNEQFF.

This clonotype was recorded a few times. The CDR3 DNA sequence: TGTGCCAGCTCACCACCCGGAACCCGCGGAGAGACCCAGTACTTC. Its protein is CASSPPGTRGETQYF. V gene TRBV18 combines with J gene TRBJ2-5; D is ambiguous. Trimming took off 0 bases at V and 4 bases at J, with 12 bases between the two ends. The CDR3 runs to 15 residues. Germline V gene data show CDR1 as KGHSH and CDR2 as LQKENI. The full variable domain, in which reference TRBV18 and TRBJ2-5 provide the parts outside the CDR3, is NAGVMQNPRHLVRRRGQEARLRCSPMKGHSHVYWYRQLPEEGLKFMVYLQKENIIDESGMPKERFSAEFPKEGPSILRIQQVVRGDSAAYFCASSPPGTRGETQYFGPGTRLLVL.